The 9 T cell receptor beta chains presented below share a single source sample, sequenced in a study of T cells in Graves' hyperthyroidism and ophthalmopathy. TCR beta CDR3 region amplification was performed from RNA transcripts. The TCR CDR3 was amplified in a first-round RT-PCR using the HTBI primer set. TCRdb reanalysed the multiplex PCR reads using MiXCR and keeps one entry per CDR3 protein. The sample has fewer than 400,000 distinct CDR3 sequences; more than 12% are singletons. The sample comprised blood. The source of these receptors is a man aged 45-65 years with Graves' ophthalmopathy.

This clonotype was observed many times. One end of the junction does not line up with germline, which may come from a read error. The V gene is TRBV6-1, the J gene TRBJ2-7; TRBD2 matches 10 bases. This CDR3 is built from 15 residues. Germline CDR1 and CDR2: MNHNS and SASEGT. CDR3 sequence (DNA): TGTGCCAGCAGGGAAGGGCCTAGCGGGGGATACGAGCAGTACTTC. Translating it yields CASREGPSGGYEQYF.

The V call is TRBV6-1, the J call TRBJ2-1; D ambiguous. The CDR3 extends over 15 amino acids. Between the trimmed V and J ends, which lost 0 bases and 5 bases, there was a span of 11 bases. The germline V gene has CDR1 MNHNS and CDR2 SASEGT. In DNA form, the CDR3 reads TGTGCCAGCAGTGAAGCGCTAAGGTCCCACAATGAGCAGTTCTTC. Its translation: CASSEALRSHNEQFF.

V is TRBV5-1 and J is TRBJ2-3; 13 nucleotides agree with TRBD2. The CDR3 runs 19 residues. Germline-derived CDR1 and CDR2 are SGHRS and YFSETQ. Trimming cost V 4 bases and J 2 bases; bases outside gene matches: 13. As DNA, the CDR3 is TGCGCCAGCAGCCTATGGCGGACTAGCGGGGGAGGCCCCACAGATACGCAGTATTTT. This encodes CASSLWRTSGGGPTDTQYF.

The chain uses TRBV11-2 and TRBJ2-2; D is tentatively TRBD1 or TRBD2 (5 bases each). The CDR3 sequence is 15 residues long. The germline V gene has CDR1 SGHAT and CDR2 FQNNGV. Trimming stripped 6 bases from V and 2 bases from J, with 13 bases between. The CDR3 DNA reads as TGTGCCAGCAGAAGGGACCCGGTTAACACCGGGGAGCTGTTTTTT. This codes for CASRRDPVNTGELFF.

The CDR3 DNA sequence: TGTGCCAGCAGCAGAAAAGCGGGACAGGAGACAAACATTCAGTACTTC. This gives the protein CASSRKAGQETNIQYF. The chain joins TRBV5-5 to TRBJ2-4; tentatively, D is TRBD1 (8 bases). The germline V gene has CDR1 SGHKS and CDR2 YYEKEE (reference sequence). Trimming left V 4 bases short and J 6 bases short, with 20 bases between. This CDR3 has 16 residues.

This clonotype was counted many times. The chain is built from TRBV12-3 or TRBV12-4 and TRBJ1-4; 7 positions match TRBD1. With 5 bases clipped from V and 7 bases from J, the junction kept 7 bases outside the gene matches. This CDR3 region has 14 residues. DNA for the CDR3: TGTGCCAGCAGTCTGACAGGGTTGGGTGAAAAACTGTTTTTT. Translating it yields CASSLTGLGEKLFF.

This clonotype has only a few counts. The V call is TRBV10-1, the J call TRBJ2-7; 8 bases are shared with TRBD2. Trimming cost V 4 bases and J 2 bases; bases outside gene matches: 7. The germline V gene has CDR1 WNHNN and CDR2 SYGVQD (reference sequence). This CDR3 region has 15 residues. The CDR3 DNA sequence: TGCGCCAGCAGTGGCGGAGCGGGAGAGACCTACGAGCAGTACTTC. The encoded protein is CASSGGAGETYEQYF.

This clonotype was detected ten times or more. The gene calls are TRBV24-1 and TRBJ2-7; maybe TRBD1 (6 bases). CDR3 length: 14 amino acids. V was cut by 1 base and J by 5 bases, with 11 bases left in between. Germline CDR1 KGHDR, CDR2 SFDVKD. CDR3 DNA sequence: TGTGCCACCAGTGATTTAGGGGGTAGCGACGAGCAGTACTTC. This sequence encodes CATSDLGGSDEQYF.

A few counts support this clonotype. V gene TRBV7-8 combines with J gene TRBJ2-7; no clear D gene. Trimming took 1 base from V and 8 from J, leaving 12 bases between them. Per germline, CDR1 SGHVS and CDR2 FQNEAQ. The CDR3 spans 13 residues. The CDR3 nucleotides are TGTGCCAGCAGCTTAGAGCCCCTGGGGAAGCAGTACTTC. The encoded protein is CASSLEPLGKQYF.